These 3 T cell receptor beta chains were all obtained from the same sample, sequenced in a study of T cell repertoires and HLA-DP antigens. The antigens of these receptors remain unknown. Only in-frame clones appear in the TCRdb table, and some are missing; sequencing was by immunoSEQ multiplex PCR. This sample has about 73,000 clones; about four fifths occur once, and the top ten carry 1.5% to 2%. The sequenced sample consisted of CD4+ T cells from PBMCs. All receptors come from a man aged 55 to 69 in good health and CMV-seronegative.

V usage is TRBV5-1 and J usage is TRBJ1-2; 9 bases agree with TRBD1. With 3 bases clipped from V and 5 bases from J, the junction kept 11 bases outside the gene matches. Germline V CDR1 and CDR2: SGHRS, YFSETQ. The length of the CDR3 is 16 residues. CDR3: CASSSPDRGFGYGYTF. The CDR3 coding sequence is TGCGCCAGCAGCTCTCCGGACAGGGGTTTTGGATATGGCTACACCTTC.

V is TRBV11-3 and J is TRBJ2-5, with 14 bases matching TRBD2. J gave up 1 base and V 5 bases, and 6 bases lay outside the gene matches. Germline V gives CDR1 SGHNT, CDR2 YENEEA. The CDR3 is made up of 17 amino acids. In DNA form, the CDR3 reads TGTGCCAGCAGCGCTGGGACTAGCGGGGGATTCCAAGAGACCCAGTACTTC. Translation: CASSAGTSGGFQETQYF.

The CDR3 region has the DNA TGTGCCAGTAGTCCAAACCCGAACACTGAAGCTTTCTTT. Protein: CASSPNPNTEAFF. The chain has TRBV19 and TRBJ1-1, with D unresolved. V gave up 5 bases and J gave up 1 base, with 8 bases separating them. CDR1 and CDR2 (germline): LNHDA, SQIVND (reference sequence). The CDR3 spans 13 residues.